This TCR beta chain stems from a study of molecular identifiers for immune sequencing clone quantification. Study outcomes and limitations: Reports indicate spiked Jurkat TCR RNA from one cell could be found among about 1 million naive cells. Over 97% of effector molecules, but under 1% in naive cells, were held by clones with more than 20 RNA copies.

V was clipped by 4 bases and J by 5 bases; unmatched bases: 7. The CDR3 loop spans 15 amino acids. The V gene's germline CDR1 is SGHRS and CDR2 YFSETQ. This clonotype has a single count. Its specificity is unknown. It was with previously described methods and listed TCR primers that bulk TCR libraries were made. MiXCR was run by TCRdb on the PCR reads, yielding one entry per CDR3 protein. This table has 400,000 to 600,000 distinct CDR3 sequences, 25% appearing once. The chain has TRBV5-1 and TRBJ2-1; 9 positions match TRBD1. This sequence was found in a human donor in good health. Some libraries in this study had Jurkat cell RNA spiked in. Sequenced sample: naive CD8+ T cells from blood, with Jurkat cell RNA spiked in. As to subset: FACS-sorted CD8+CD4-CCR7+CD45RA+ naive T cells. CDR3 DNA sequence: TGCGCCAGCAGCCTGGGACAGGGTATGGACAATGAGCAGTTCTTC. Residues: CASSLGQGMDNEQFF.